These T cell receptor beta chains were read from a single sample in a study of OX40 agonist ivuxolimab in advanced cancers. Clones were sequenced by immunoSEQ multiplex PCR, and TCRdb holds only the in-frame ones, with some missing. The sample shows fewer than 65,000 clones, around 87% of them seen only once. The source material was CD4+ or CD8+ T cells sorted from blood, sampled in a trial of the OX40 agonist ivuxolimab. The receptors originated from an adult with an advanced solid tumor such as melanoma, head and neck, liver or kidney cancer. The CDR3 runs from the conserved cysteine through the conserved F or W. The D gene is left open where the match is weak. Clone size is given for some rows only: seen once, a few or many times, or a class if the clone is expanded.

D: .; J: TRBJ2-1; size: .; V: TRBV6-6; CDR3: CASSYSRRSEQFF; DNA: TGTGCCAGCAGTTACTCACGCCGAAGTGAGCAGTTCTTC
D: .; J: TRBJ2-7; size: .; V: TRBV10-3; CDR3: CAISESSSYEQYF; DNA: TGTGCCATCAGTGAGTCGAGTTCCTACGAGCAGTACTTC
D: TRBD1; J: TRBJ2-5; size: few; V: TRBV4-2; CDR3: CASSLLQGADETQYF; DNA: TGTGCCAGCAGCCTATTACAGGGGGCAGACGAGACCCAGTACTTC
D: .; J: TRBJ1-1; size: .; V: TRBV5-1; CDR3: CASSTDRIGAEAFF; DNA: TGCGCCAGCAGCACTGACAGGATCGGAGCTGAAGCTTTCTTT
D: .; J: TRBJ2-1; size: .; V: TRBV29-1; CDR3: CSVEFDTTAYNEQFF; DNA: TGCAGCGTTGAGTTCGACACCACGGCCTACAATGAGCAGTTCTTC
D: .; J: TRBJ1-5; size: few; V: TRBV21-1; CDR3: CASSTPRVEGQPQHF; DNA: TGTGCCAGCAGCACTCCCAGGGTCGAGGGGCAGCCCCAGCATTTT
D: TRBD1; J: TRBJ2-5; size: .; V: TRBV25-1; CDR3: CASRDRDRGLGTQYF; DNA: TGTGCCAGCAGGGACCGGGACAGGGGGCTTGGGACCCAGTACTTC
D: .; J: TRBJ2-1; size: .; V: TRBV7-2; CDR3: CASSSSRGNEQFF; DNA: TGTGCCAGCAGCTCCTCTCGGGGTAATGAGCAGTTCTTC
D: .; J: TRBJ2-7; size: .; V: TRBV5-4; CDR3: CASSLSRGGGPSYEQYF; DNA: TGTGCCAGCAGCTTGTCACGCGGTGGGGGACCTTCCTACGAGCAGTACTTC
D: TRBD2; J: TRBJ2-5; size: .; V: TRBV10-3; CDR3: CAISESWLAGNQETQYF; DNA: TGTGCCATCAGTGAGTCGTGGCTAGCGGGGAACCAAGAGACCCAGTACTTC
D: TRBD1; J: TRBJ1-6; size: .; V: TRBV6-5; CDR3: CASRILQGVNSPLHF; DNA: TGTGCCAGCAGGATACTACAGGGGGTGAATTCACCCCTCCACTTT
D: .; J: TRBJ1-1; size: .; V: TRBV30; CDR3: CAWSLTEATEAFF; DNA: TGTGCCTGGAGTCTTACAGAGGCCACTGAAGCTTTCTTT
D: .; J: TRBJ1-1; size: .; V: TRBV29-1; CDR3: CSVGRGPNTEAFF; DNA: TGCAGCGTTGGGAGAGGGCCGAACACTGAAGCTTTCTTT
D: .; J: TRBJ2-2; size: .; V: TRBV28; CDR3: CASSRNRALTGELFF; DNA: TGTGCCAGCAGTAGAAACCGGGCCCTCACCGGGGAGCTGTTTTTT
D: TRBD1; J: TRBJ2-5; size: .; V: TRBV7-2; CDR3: CASSQVGQGARETQYF; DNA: TGTGCCAGCAGCCAGGTCGGACAGGGGGCGCGAGAGACCCAGTACTTC
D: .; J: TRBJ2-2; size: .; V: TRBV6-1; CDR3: CASSESAAVHTGELFF; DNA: TGTGCCAGCAGTGAATCGGCAGCGGTTCACACCGGGGAGCTGTTTTTT
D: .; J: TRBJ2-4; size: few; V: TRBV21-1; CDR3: CASSKVTGRFKNIQYF; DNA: TGTGCCAGCAGCAAAGTAACAGGGCGTTTCAAAAACATTCAGTACTTC
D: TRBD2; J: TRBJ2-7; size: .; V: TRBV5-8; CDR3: CASILSGGNYEQYF; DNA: TGTGCCAGCATCCTGAGCGGGGGGAACTACGAGCAGTACTTC
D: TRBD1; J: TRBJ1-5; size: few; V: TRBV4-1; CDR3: CASSHRTGGNQPQHF; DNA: TGCGCCAGCAGCCATAGGACAGGGGGCAATCAGCCCCAGCATTTT
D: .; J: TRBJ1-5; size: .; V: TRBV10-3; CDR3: CAINREYSNQPQHF; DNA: TGTGCCATCAATAGAGAATATAGCAATCAGCCCCAGCATTTT
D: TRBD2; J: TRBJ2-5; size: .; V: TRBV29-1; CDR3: CSVDLLADQETQYF; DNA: TGCAGCGTTGATCTGCTAGCGGATCAGGAGACCCAGTACTTC
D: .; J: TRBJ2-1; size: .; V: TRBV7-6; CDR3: CASSSATLLGAGNEQFF; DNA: TGTGCCAGCAGCTCCGCTACCCTCCTCGGGGCTGGGAATGAGCAGTTCTTC
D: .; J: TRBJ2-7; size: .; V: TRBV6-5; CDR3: CASSSQGVSSYEQYF; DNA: TGTGCCAGCTCCTCCCAGGGCGTAAGCTCCTACGAGCAGTACTTC
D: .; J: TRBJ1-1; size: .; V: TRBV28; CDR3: CASGPLGRTTEAFF; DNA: TGTGCCAGTGGACCTCTAGGCCGGACCACTGAAGCTTTCTTT
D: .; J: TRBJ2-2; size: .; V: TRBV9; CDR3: CASSVDAPALAGELFF; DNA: TGTGCCAGCAGCGTGGATGCCCCTGCTTTGGCCGGGGAGCTGTTTTTT
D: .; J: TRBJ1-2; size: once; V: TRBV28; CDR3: CASSLGGGRSNGYTF; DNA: TGTGCCAGCAGTTTAGGGGGGGGCAGGAGTAATGGCTACACCTTC
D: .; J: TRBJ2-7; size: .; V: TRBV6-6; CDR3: CATSSISEQYF; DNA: TGTGCCACTTCTAGTATCAGCGAGCAGTACTTC
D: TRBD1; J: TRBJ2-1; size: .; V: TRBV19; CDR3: CASRLGQGWNEQFF; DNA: TGTGCCAGTAGGCTCGGACAGGGCTGGAATGAGCAGTTCTTC
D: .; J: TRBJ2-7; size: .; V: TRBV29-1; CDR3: CSVRVGGGSYEQYF; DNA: TGCAGCGTCCGAGTGGGGGGAGGCTCCTACGAGCAGTACTTC
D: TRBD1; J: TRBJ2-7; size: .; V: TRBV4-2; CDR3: CASSQGDRSQNQETLGQYF; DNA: TGTGCCAGCAGCCAAGGGGACAGAAGTCAAAATCAGGAAACTTTAGGGCAGTACTTC
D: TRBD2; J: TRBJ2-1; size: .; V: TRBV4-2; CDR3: CASSQASGNNGYNEQFF; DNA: TGTGCCAGCAGCCAGGCTAGCGGGAACAATGGCTACAATGAGCAGTTCTTC
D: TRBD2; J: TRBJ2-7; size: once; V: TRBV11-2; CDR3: CASSATSGREYEQYF; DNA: TGTGCCAGCAGCGCTACTAGCGGGAGGGAATACGAGCAGTACTTC
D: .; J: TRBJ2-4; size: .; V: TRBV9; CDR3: CASSVGRGGDIQYF; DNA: TGTGCCAGCAGCGTAGGAAGGGGTGGGGACATTCAGTACTTC
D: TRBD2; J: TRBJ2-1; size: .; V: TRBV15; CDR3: CATSRSGSNEQFF; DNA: TGTGCCACCAGCAGGAGCGGGAGCAATGAGCAGTTCTTC
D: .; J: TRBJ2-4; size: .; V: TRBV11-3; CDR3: CASSFTGSLIAKNIQYF; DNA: TGTGCCAGCAGCTTCACCGGGTCCCTCATAGCCAAAAACATTCAGTACTTC
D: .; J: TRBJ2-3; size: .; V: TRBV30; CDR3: CAWTRGLGTDTQYF; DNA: TGTGCCTGGACTCGAGGCTTAGGCACAGATACGCAGTATTTT
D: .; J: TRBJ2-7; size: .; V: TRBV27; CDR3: CASSPSSLSSYEQYF; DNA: TGTGCCAGCAGTCCATCATCCTTAAGCTCCTACGAGCAGTACTTC
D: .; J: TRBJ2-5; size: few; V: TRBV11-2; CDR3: CASMGEETQYF; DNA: TGTGCCAGCATGGGGGAAGAGACCCAGTACTTC
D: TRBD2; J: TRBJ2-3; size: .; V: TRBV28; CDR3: CASSPGGTSGLRTDTQYF; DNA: TGTGCCAGCAGTCCTGGGGGGACTAGCGGGCTGCGCACAGATACGCAGTATTTT
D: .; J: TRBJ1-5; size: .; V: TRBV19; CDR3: CASKRQNSNQPQHF; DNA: TGTGCCTCGAAGAGGCAAAATAGCAATCAGCCCCAGCATTTT
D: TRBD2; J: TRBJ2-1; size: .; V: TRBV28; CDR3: CASSILTSGRYEQFF; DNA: TGTGCCAGCAGTATCCTGACTAGCGGGAGATATGAGCAGTTCTTC
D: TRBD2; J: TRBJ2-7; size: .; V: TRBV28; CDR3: CASSFWRLREVLADEQYF; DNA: TGTGCCAGCAGTTTCTGGAGGCTGCGGGAGGTGCTCGCGGACGAGCAGTACTTC
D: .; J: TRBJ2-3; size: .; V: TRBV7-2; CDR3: CASSLVRPDTQYF; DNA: TGTGCCAGCAGCTTAGTGAGGCCAGATACGCAGTATTTT
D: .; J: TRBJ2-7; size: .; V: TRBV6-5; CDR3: CASTFRELGEQYF; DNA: TGTGCCAGCACATTCAGGGAGCTAGGGGAGCAGTACTTC
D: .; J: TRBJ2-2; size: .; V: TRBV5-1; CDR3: CASSLGNTQNTGELFF; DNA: TGCGCCAGCAGCTTAGGGAACACCCAGAACACCGGGGAGCTGTTTTTT
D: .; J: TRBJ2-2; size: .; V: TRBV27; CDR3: CASSLYAPGGELFF; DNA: TGTGCCAGCAGTTTATACGCCCCAGGCGGGGAGCTGTTTTTT